Following are 28 T cell receptor beta chains from one sample sequenced in a study of blood T cell repertoires in COVID-19. Measured with immunoSEQ multiplex PCR; TCRdb has only the in-frame clones, and not every one. The top ten hold 19% of the sample, which has roughly 160,000 clones, roughly 85% seen once. The sample was PBMCs or T cells enriched from blood (not recorded which). Receptors originate from a woman aged 70 to 79 in a cohort exposed to, infected with or recovered from COVID-19 (not recorded which).

The chain couples TRBV5-5 to TRBJ1-2; 7 positions match TRBD1. The germline gives CDR1 SGHKS, CDR2 YYEKEE (reference sequence). V dropped 0 bases and J dropped 8; count of bases not matched to a gene: 4. This CDR3 is built from 13 residues. CDR3 nucleotides: TGTGCCAGCAGCTTGGAGGGGGCGCGGGGCTACACCTTC. Protein: CASSLEGARGYTF.

The chain couples TRBV7-9 to TRBJ1-3; weak D call: TRBD1 (5 bases). Germline V lookup: CDR1 SEHNR, CDR2 FQNEAQ (reference sequence). V was pared by 3 bases and J by 0 bases, with 9 bases between. This CDR3 region has 15 residues. As DNA, the CDR3 is TGTGCCAGCAGCTTGACAGCATACTCTGGAAACACCATATATTTT. It encodes CASSLTAYSGNTIYF.

This clone showed up just a few times. The chain uses TRBV28 and TRBJ2-7, with 8 positions matching TRBD1. J lost 2 bases, V lost 6 bases, and 18 bases had no gene match. This CDR3 spans 18 amino acids. The germline V gene encodes CDR1 MDHEN and CDR2 SYDVKM. This chain's CDR3 is CASSLSLKRDRLAYEQYF. CDR3 DNA sequence: TGTGCCAGCAGCCTAAGCCTAAAACGGGACAGGTTAGCCTACGAGCAGTACTTC.

This clone has just one count. Different DNA sequences within this sample yield the same CDR3. This chain links TRBV7-2 with TRBJ2-7; the match to TRBD2 covers 8 bases. Losses at the gene ends were 5 bases for V and 4 bases for J; bases not matched to a gene: 1. There are 12 residues in the CDR3. Germline V CDR1 and CDR2: SGHTA, FQGNSA. The DNA of the CDR3 is TGTGCCAGCAGCCCGGGGGGGTACGAGCAGTACTTC. This encodes CASSPGGYEQYF. Based on the CDR3 plus reference TRBV7-2 and TRBJ2-7, the full variable domain is GAGVSQSPSNKVTEKGKDVELRCDPISGHTALYWYRQSLGQGLEFLIYFQGNSAPDKSGLPSDRFSAERTGGSVSTLTIQRTQQEDSAVYLCASSPGGYEQYFGPGTRLTVT.

The chain is built from TRBV14 and TRBJ1-1; D is undetermined. CDR3 length equals 14 residues. Deletions cut 3 bases from V and 1 base from J, with 9 bases between. The V gene's germline CDR1 is SGHDN and CDR2 FVKESK. This CDR3 is CASSQYHKNTEAFF. Written as DNA, the CDR3 is TGTGCCAGCAGCCAGTATCACAAGAACACTGAAGCTTTCTTT.

The gene calls are TRBV19 and TRBJ1-1; D is uncertain. CDR3 length: 14 amino acids. The V and J ends lost 10 bases and 3 bases respectively, with 18 bases between them. Germline CDR1 LNHDA, CDR2 SQIVND (reference sequence). CDR3 bases: TGTGCCACCTCGGGGAGGCAGTTTGACACTGAAGCTTTCTTT. It translates to CATSGRQFDTEAFF.

This clone was detected a few times. The chain recombines TRBV11-2 with TRBJ1-1; D remains unclear. The CDR3 totals 13 residues. Germline V lookup: CDR1 SGHAT, CDR2 FQNNGV. V lost 5 bases and J lost 0, with 7 bases in between. CDR3 DNA: TGTGCCAGCAGCCCCTTGTTGAACACTGAAGCTTTCTTT. As protein: CASSPLLNTEAFF.

This chain links TRBV9 with TRBJ1-1; D remains ambiguous. In germline, CDR1 is SGDLS, CDR2 YYNGEE. CDR3 length: 13 amino acids. The V and J ends lost 0 bases and 1 base respectively, with 4 bases between them. The CDR3 sequence: CASSVAQNTEAFF. As DNA, the CDR3 is TGTGCCAGCAGCGTAGCCCAGAACACTGAAGCTTTCTTT.

This chain joins TRBV5-4 and TRBJ1-3; tentatively, D is TRBD1 (5 bases). The CDR3 consists of 17 residues. Germline-derived CDR1 and CDR2 are SGHNT and YYREEE (reference sequence). The ends were cut back, 5 bases at V and 0 bases at J, with 18 bases in the middle. The CDR3 region has the DNA TGTGCCAGCAGTTCTCCAGTTACAGGCAGCTCTGGAAACACCATATATTTT. It translates to CASSSPVTGSSGNTIYF.

This chain links TRBV5-1 with TRBJ2-1, with D unclear. CDR1 and CDR2 from the germline V gene are SGHRS and YFSETQ. Trimming took off 4 bases at V and 9 bases at J, with 8 bases between the two ends. The CDR3 extends over 11 amino acids. CDR3 region: CASSGRTEQFF. CDR3 bases: TGCGCCAGCAGCGGGCGTACTGAGCAGTTCTTC.

The V call is TRBV12-5, the J call TRBJ1-2; the D gene is possibly TRBD1 (5 bases). This CDR3 has 13 amino acids. Germline-derived CDR1 and CDR2 are LGHNT and FRNRAP. V lost 8 bases and J 4 bases, leaving 14 bases between the germline ends. CDR3 sequence: CASTQDRTYGYTF. CDR3 DNA: TGTGCTAGTACACAGGACCGAACCTATGGCTACACCTTC.

This clone was seen only a few times. The rearrangement links TRBV2 to TRBJ2-1; 8 bases line up with TRBD2. The CDR3 runs 13 residues. J lost 10 bases, V lost 6 bases, and 8 bases had no gene match. Germline V CDR1 and CDR2: SNHLY, FYNNEI. The CDR3 region is CASRQRESQEQFF. The DNA for the CDR3 is TGTGCCAGCAGACAGCGGGAGAGTCAGGAGCAGTTCTTC.

This clone has just one count. V gene TRBV11-3 combines with J gene TRBJ2-3, with a possible D match to TRBD2 (5 bases). This CDR3 has 14 amino acids. Trimming removed 6 bases at V and 0 bases at J, with 10 bases between. Germline values: CDR1 SGHNT, CDR2 YENEEA. The CDR3 DNA reads TGTGCCAGCAGTAGGAGCGGTAGCACAGATACGCAGTATTTT. This translates into CASSRSGSTDTQYF.

The sample holds a few counts of this clone. This rearrangement joins TRBV5-1 to TRBJ2-1, with 7 bases identical to TRBD2. Germline V lookup: CDR1 SGHRS, CDR2 YFSETQ. This CDR3 is built from 16 residues. The junction had 10 bases not matched to a gene; V was cut back by 5 bases and J by 2 bases. The CDR3: CASRPTALAAYNEQFF. CDR3 nucleotide sequence: TGCGCCAGCAGACCTACAGCTCTAGCGGCCTACAATGAGCAGTTCTTC.

The chain couples TRBV2 to TRBJ2-2; 10 bases are shared with TRBD1. From germline, CDR1 is SNHLY and CDR2 FYNNEI. This CDR3 spans 15 amino acids. The V gene end was trimmed by 7 bases and the J gene end by 3 bases; junction bases not matched to a gene: 5. The CDR3 loop is CASTGQGVYTGELFF. The CDR3, as DNA: TGTGCCAGCACCGGACAGGGGGTATACACCGGGGAGCTGTTTTTT.

The chain links TRBV16 to TRBJ2-7; 7 nucleotides agree with TRBD1. Unmatched junction bases numbered 2, after V lost 3 bases and J lost 6 bases. CDR3 length equals 12 residues. Germline V lookup: CDR1 KGHSY, CDR2 FQNENV. The CDR3 sequence: CASSQTGTEQYF. In DNA, the CDR3 is TGTGCCAGCAGCCAGACAGGGACCGAGCAGTACTTC.

Only a few counts were recorded for this clone. The chain employs TRBV9 and TRBJ2-2; D may be TRBD1 (6 bases). Trimming stripped 1 base from V and 3 bases from J, with 16 bases between. This CDR3 spans 17 amino acids. Germline CDR1 reads SGDLS; CDR2 reads YYNGEE. Here the CDR3 DNA reads TGTGCCAGCAGCGTAACAGGGAACTTGCAGGACACCGGGGAGCTGTTTTTT. Amino acids: CASSVTGNLQDTGELFF.

CDR3 in amino acids: CASSAQGGTGAYEQYF. DNA for the CDR3: TGTGCCAGCAGCGCCCAAGGTGGGACAGGGGCCTACGAGCAGTACTTC. This chain joins TRBV9 and TRBJ2-7, with 10 bases fitting TRBD1. Germline-derived CDR1 and CDR2 are SGDLS and YYNGEE. V was clipped by 3 bases and J by 2 bases; unmatched bases: 8. This CDR3 spans 16 amino acids.

The chain carries TRBV19 and TRBJ2-2; D perhaps matches TRBD2 (6 bases). V was clipped by 8 bases and J by 0 bases, with 31 bases between them. The CDR3 extends over 21 amino acids. Germline V gene data show CDR1 as LNHDA and CDR2 as SQIVND (reference sequence). CDR3 nucleotide sequence: TGTGCCAGTGCCCCCATTCTTGGGGGAGGTGGGCGATGGGCGAACACCGGGGAGCTGTTTTTT. Its protein is CASAPILGGGGRWANTGELFF.

This chain uses TRBV11-3 with TRBJ2-1; TRBD1 agrees at 8 bases. The CDR3 totals 15 residues. The ends lost 0 bases at V and 8 bases at J; junction bases unmatched: 6. Germline loops: CDR1 SGHNT, CDR2 YENEEA. The CDR3: CASSLEGRGQDEQFF. Here the CDR3 DNA reads TGTGCCAGCAGCTTAGAAGGCAGGGGGCAAGATGAGCAGTTCTTC.

The J gene is TRBJ2-1, the V gene TRBV3-1 (or the pseudogene TRBV3-2), with 8 bases aligning to TRBD2. CDR3 size: 16 residues. The J segment lost 8 bases and the V segment lost 1 base, leaving 10 bases of the junction unmatched. CDR1 is LGHDT, CDR2 YNNKEL, per germline (reference sequence). The CDR3 loop is CASSQGGGLVTDEQFF. In DNA form, the CDR3 reads TGTGCCAGCAGCCAAGGAGGGGGACTAGTCACCGATGAGCAGTTCTTC.

The V and J genes are TRBV4-3 and TRBJ2-7; 11 bases are a match to TRBD1. The CDR3 contains 16 residues. The germline CDR1 and CDR2 sequences are LGHNA and YSLEER. Losses at the gene ends were 2 bases for V and 2 bases for J; bases not matched to a gene: 5. The CDR3 here is CASSQIPGQGAYEQYF. CDR3 DNA: TGCGCCAGCAGCCAAATACCGGGACAGGGGGCCTACGAGCAGTACTTC.

This chain joins TRBV2 and TRBJ2-7; 8 bases are shared with TRBD2. The CDR3 totals 13 residues. V gave up 10 bases and J gave up 2 bases; unmatched junction bases: 7. CDR1 SNHLY and CDR2 FYNNEI come from the germline V gene. This CDR3 is CATEGTRTYEQYF. DNA for the CDR3: TGTGCCACCGAGGGGACTAGGACCTACGAGCAGTACTTC.

This clone was seen a few times. The V call is TRBV5-1, the J call TRBJ2-1; 11 positions match TRBD2. V lost 4 bases, J lost 8 bases, and 8 bases stayed unmatched. CDR1 SGHRS and CDR2 YFSETQ come from the germline V gene. The CDR3 runs 15 residues. CDR3 in amino acids: CASSSLAGGVDEQFF. In DNA form, the CDR3 reads TGCGCCAGCAGCAGCCTAGCGGGAGGTGTCGATGAGCAGTTCTTC.

This clone was detected once. The rearrangement joins TRBV23-1 to TRBJ2-7, with D possibly being TRBD2 (6 bases). TRBV23-1 qualifies as an ORF whose function is uncertain. The CDR3 is 16 amino acids. V lost 2 bases, J lost 6 bases, and 20 bases lay in between. The CDR3 DNA reads as TGCGCCAGCAGTCAACTACGCGTTTGCGGGATGGGCGAGCAGTACTTC. Translation: CASSQLRVCGMGEQYF.

The chain uses TRBV7-6 and TRBJ2-6; D is uncertain. Germline V lookup: CDR1 SGHVS, CDR2 FNYEAQ. Trimming cost V 5 bases and J 5 bases, with 10 bases left between them. CDR3 length equals 14 residues. This CDR3 reads CASSPLSRANVLTF. The DNA of the CDR3 is TGTGCCAGCAGCCCACTATCTCGGGCCAACGTCCTGACTTTC.

This chain joins TRBV2 and TRBJ2-3; the D gene is possibly TRBD1 (6 bases). Germline CDR1 reads SNHLY; CDR2 reads FYNNEI. CDR3 size: 13 residues. V lost 6 bases to trimming and J lost 4 bases, with 11 bases between them. The CDR3 region is CASSPTGSDTQYF. CDR3 DNA: TGTGCCAGCAGCCCAACAGGGTCAGATACGCAGTATTTT. Full variable domain (outside the CDR3, taken from reference TRBV2 and TRBJ2-3): EPEVTQTPSHQVTQMGQEVILRCVPISNHLYFYWYRQILGQKVEFLVSFYNNEISEKSEIFDDQFSVERPDGSNFTLKIRSTKLEDSAMYFCASSPTGSDTQYFGPGTRLTVL.

The rearrangement links TRBV12-3 or TRBV12-4 to TRBJ2-7; tentative D call: TRBD2 (5 bases). The CDR3 contains 13 residues. Trimming removed 5 bases at V and 4 bases at J, with 12 bases between. CDR3 sequence: CASSSGEVYEQYF. CDR3 bases: TGTGCCAGCAGTAGCGGCGAGGTATACGAGCAGTACTTC.